What follows are 9 T cell receptor beta chains derived from one specimen sequenced in a study of Graves' ophthalmopathy and Graves' hyperthyroidism. Amplified TCR beta CDR3 regions were obtained using RNA transcripts as template. Investigators did first-round RT-PCR with HTBI primers, then second-round multiplex PCR. Using its own MiXCR run on the multiplex PCR reads, TCRdb lists one record per CDR3 protein. The sample records approximately 700,000 distinct CDR3 sequences, 35% to 45% being singletons. Sequencing was carried out using peripheral blood. Source of these receptors: an adult man with Graves' ophthalmopathy.

In its sample, this clonotype was seen many times. The rearrangement uses TRBV2 and TRBJ2-7; the D gene could be TRBD1 or TRBD2 (5 bases each). With 8 bases removed from V and 1 base from J, the gap between germline ends came to 12 bases. This CDR3 is built from 13 residues. CDR1 and CDR2 from the germline V gene are SNHLY and FYNNEI. CDR3 sequence: CASLGTRSYEQYF. The CDR3 region has the DNA TGTGCCAGCCTCGGGACGCGTTCCTACGAGCAGTACTTC.

The V call is TRBV25-1, the J call TRBJ1-3; weak D call: TRBD1 (5 bases). This CDR3 region has 15 residues. Trimming took off 4 bases at V and 7 bases at J, with 17 bases between the two ends. The germline CDR1 and CDR2 sequences are MGHDK and SYGVNS. In nucleotides, the CDR3 is TGTGCCAGCAGTGCAGATGGGACCGTCCGGAACACCATATATTTT. Its translation is CASSADGTVRNTIYF.

This clonotype was seen a few times. V usage is TRBV24-1 and J usage is TRBJ1-5; 11 nucleotides agree with TRBD1. The CDR3 runs to 19 residues. Germline V gene data show CDR1 as KGHDR and CDR2 as SFDVKD. Trimming at V came to 1 base and at J to 6 bases, leaving 13 bases not matched to a gene. This CDR3 reads CATSDFHYPDRGLCQPQHF. Written as DNA, the CDR3 is TGTGCCACCAGTGATTTTCACTACCCGGACAGGGGGCTCTGTCAGCCCCAGCATTTT.

This clonotype was observed once. It may be a read error: a sequence one base away is much more abundant. V and J are TRBV5-6 and TRBJ2-1; D uncertain. The germline gives CDR1 SGHDT, CDR2 YYEEEE. CDR3 length: 11 amino acids. CDR3 in amino acids: CASSLANEQLF. The CDR3 DNA sequence: TGTGCCAGCAGCTTGGCCAATGAGCAGCTCTTC.

The gene calls are TRBV7-9 and TRBJ2-7, with 9 bases fitting TRBD1. The CDR3 has 13 residues. V trimming: 5 bases; J trimming: 5 bases; junction bases outside the gene matches: 4. Germline V gene sequence: CDR1 SEHNR, CDR2 FQNEAQ (reference sequence). The CDR3 DNA reads TGTGCCAGCAGCGGACAGGGGCACGACGAGCAGTACTTC. Its translation is CASSGQGHDEQYF.

Many counts were recorded for this clonotype. The chain couples TRBV7-2 to TRBJ1-2, with TRBD1 matching 8 bases. The V and J ends lost 2 bases and 4 bases, in that order; junction bases with no gene match: 6. CDR3 length: 15 residues. The germline V gene has CDR1 SGHTA and CDR2 FQGNSA. CDR3 in amino acids: CASSLRQGMSYGYTF. Here the CDR3 DNA reads TGTGCCAGCAGCTTAAGACAGGGGATGAGCTATGGCTACACCTTC.

The V call is TRBV7-2, the J call TRBJ2-5; 8 bases map to TRBD2. V was clipped by 7 bases and J by 4 bases; unmatched bases: 5. The germline gives CDR1 SGHTA, CDR2 FQGNSA. This CDR3 has 13 residues. The DNA of the CDR3 is TGTGCCAGCACATTTAGCGGGGTAGAGACCCAGTACTTC. It translates to CASTFSGVETQYF.

This chain links TRBV3-1 with TRBJ1-1, with 7 bases that match TRBD1. The J segment lost 1 base and the V segment lost 4 bases, leaving 6 bases of the junction unmatched. The CDR3 spans 15 residues. Per germline, CDR1 LGHDT and CDR2 YNNKEL (reference sequence). CDR3 loop: CASSPGDRPNTEAFF. CDR3 nucleotide sequence: TGTGCCAGCAGCCCCGGGGACAGACCGAACACTGAAGCTTTCTTT.

This clonotype came up many times. The chain joins TRBV7-2 to TRBJ2-7; TRBD2 agrees at 10 bases. V lost 5 bases to trimming and J lost 3 bases; unmatched junction nucleotides: 7. Per the germline V gene, CDR1 is SGHTA and CDR2 is FQGNSA. The length of the CDR3 is 15 residues. The CDR3 region has the DNA TGTGCCAGCAGCACATCTAGCGGGGGACTCTACGAGCAGTACTTC. Residues: CASSTSSGGLYEQYF.